This record concerns one T cell receptor (beta chain) sequence. In the authors' workflow: Estimates of nucleated cell counts were drawn from the amplification of reference gene primers. Sequencing used immunoSEQ multiplex PCR; TCRdb keeps in-frame clones, though not all of them. V and J calls and clone size come straight from that table; D and trimming were deduced from the DNA. The sample records 150,000 to 200,000 clones, approximately 90% being singletons. Participant-given clinical history determined each cohort assignment. Symptom resolution, clearance, or two negative PCRs marked the recovered donors of Cohort 3. This entry belongs to a study of blood T cell repertoires in COVID-19. Study-wide background: T cells, B-cell-depleted T cells, or PBMCs provided the cDNA or gDNA that served as material.

Germline loops: CDR1 LNHDA, CDR2 SQIVND (reference sequence). This CDR3 contains 13 residues. Trimming removed 3 bases from V and 11 bases from J, with 16 bases in between. What was sequenced was PBMCs or T cells enriched from blood (not recorded which). V and J are TRBV19 and TRBJ1-1, with D possibly TRBD1 on 6 matching bases. The receptor's source is a woman aged 25-40 years who had recovered from COVID-19. Here the CDR3 reads CASSISVEGVAFF. In DNA, the CDR3 is TGTGCCAGTAGTATTTCAGTCGAGGGGGTGGCTTTCTTT.